The following is a T cell receptor beta chain sequence with its context. The antigen is unknown. The length of the CDR3 is 15 residues. CDR1 LNHNV and CDR2 YYDKDF come from the germline V gene (reference sequence). V was shortened by 5 bases and J by 5 bases, with 15 bases between the two germline ends. The data were taken from a study of T cell responses to AZD1222 COVID-19 vaccine. The repertoire was sequenced with immunoSEQ multiplex PCR; TCRdb's copy has only in-frame clones and lacks some. Of tens of thousands of clones in the sample, 80% to 90% were seen once. General observations from the study: Regions 160-218 and 743-854 dominated among vaccine-associated CD4 TCRs spanning spike. Mostly white British, mostly female donors; authors suggested clonal diversity may be underestimated.

The input for sequencing was peripheral blood, taken on day 0 of AZD1222 vaccination. J is TRBJ2-2 and V is TRBV15; D possibly corresponds to TRBD1 (6 bases). The source of this sequence is an adult in good health. CDR3 in amino acids: CATSSLGAGTGELFF. In nucleotides, the CDR3 is TGTGCCACCAGCTCCTTGGGGGCCGGAACCGGGGAGCTGTTTTTT. The variable domain in full, completed from reference TRBV15 and TRBJ2-2, reads DAMVIQNPRYQVTQFGKPVTLSCSQTLNHNVMYWYQQKSSQAPKLLFHYYDKDFNNEADTPDNFQSRRPNTSFCFLDIRSPGLGDTAMYLCATSSLGAGTGELFFGEGSRLTVL.